This TCR beta chain was sequenced for a study of T cell responses to AZD1222 COVID-19 vaccine. Findings and caveats of the study: Unmutated variant regions reportedly attract nearly half of all spike-specific TCRs. The breadth and depth of Spike-specific TCRs increased once two AZD1222 doses had been given. Regions 160-218 and 743-854 held dominance among vaccine-associated CD4 TCRs, which spanned spike. Most donors were white British and more were female, and clonal diversity was possibly underestimated.

TCRdb's copy holds only in-frame clones and misses some; the assay was immunoSEQ multiplex PCR. The table shows 150,000 to 200,000 clones, with approximately 92% occurring only once. Turning to this clone: Its cognate antigen is unknown.

This TCR came from an adult in good health. Material: peripheral blood, obtained on day 0 of AZD1222 vaccination.

CDR3 sequence (DNA): TGTGCCAGCAGTTACAGGCTGGGGAACACTGAAGCTTTCTTT. It yields the protein CASSYRLGNTEAFF. The J gene is TRBJ1-1, the V gene TRBV6-2 or TRBV6-3; D not certain. The germline gives CDR1 MNHEY, CDR2 SVGEGT. The CDR3 has 14 residues. Trimming cost V 2 bases and J 1 base, with 8 bases left between them.